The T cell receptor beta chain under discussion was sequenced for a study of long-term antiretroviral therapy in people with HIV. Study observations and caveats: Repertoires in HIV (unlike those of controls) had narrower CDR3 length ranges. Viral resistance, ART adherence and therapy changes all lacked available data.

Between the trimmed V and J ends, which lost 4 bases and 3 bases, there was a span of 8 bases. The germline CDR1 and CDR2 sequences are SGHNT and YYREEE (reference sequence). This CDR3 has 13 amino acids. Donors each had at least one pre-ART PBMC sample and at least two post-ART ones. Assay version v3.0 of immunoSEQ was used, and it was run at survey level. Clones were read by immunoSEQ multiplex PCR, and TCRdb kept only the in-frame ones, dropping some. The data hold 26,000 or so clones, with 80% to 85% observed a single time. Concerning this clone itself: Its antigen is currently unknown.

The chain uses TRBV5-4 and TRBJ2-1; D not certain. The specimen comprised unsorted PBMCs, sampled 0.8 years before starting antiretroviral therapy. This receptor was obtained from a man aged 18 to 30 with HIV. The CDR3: CASSPGFYNEQFF. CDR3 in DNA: TGTGCCAGCAGCCCCGGATTCTACAATGAGCAGTTCTTC.